This T cell receptor beta chain was captured by sequencing in a study of spatial heterogeneity in lung cancer. TCRdb reprocessed the 5' RACE reads with MiXCR, giving one entry per CDR3 protein. The sample consists of about 92,000 distinct CDR3 sequences, 9.5% to 15% of them appearing once. This clonotype showed up just a few times. The length of the CDR3 is 13 residues. V was trimmed by 0 bases and J by 8 bases, leaving 9 bases between them. Per the germline V gene, CDR1 is MNHNY and CDR2 is SVGAGI (reference sequence). Time point given: sample taken at primary tumor resection. No cells were sorted before sequencing. The whole RNA sequenced was extracted from tumor, nontumor lung or frozen PBMC.

The receptor comes from a male donor with early-stage non-small cell lung cancer. This specimen consisted of PBMCs, obtained at surgery. The rearrangement uses TRBV6-6 and TRBJ2-3, with D tentatively TRBD1 (5 bases). The CDR3 nucleotides read TGTGCCAGCAGTTACTCCGGGCAGGGTACGCAGTATTTT. Protein: CASSYSGQGTQYF.